This T cell receptor beta chain was profiled in a study of CD8 T cells in ankylosing spondylitis. Study results and limitations: A motif of 7 or 8 highly homologous TCR beta variants was seen as apparently characteristic of ankylosing spondylitis blood.

Per the germline V gene, CDR1 is MNHEY and CDR2 is SVGEGT. The CDR3 is 15 amino acids. J lost 2 bases, V lost 6 bases, and 6 bases had no gene match. Concerning this clonotype itself: Its target is unknown.

In TCRdb, the 5' RACE reads were re-called with MiXCR into one record per CDR3 protein. The data hold about 540,000 distinct CDR3 sequences, with roughly 13% observed a single time. The chain links TRBV6-2 or TRBV6-3 to TRBJ2-7; the match to TRBD2 covers 11 bases. Sequenced input: blood, either unsorted or a sorted T cell fraction (not recorded which). This TCR derives from a male donor with ankylosing spondylitis. The CDR3: CASSPTSGATYEQYV. The CDR3 region has the DNA TGTGCCAGCAGCCCGACTAGCGGGGCAACCTACGAGCAGTACGTC.